The present T cell receptor beta chain was sequenced within a study of shared clonotypes between healthy human individuals. Across the study: Donors, aged 18 to 49, were two women and a few men. Notes on the study in general: Rarefaction showed that sequencing of sorted subsets was incomplete (despite large depth).

Naive CD8 cells comprised CD45RO-negative, CCR7-positively selected cells, excluding terminally differentiated effector memory CD45RA+ cells. This clone was counted once. What it binds is not known. Original methodology: For the immunoSEQ data, sequences were junction-only without quality scores, so filtering differed. TCRdb's copy holds only in-frame clones and misses some; the assay was immunoSEQ multiplex PCR. That table is the source of V, J and clone size, and D and trimming were worked out from the DNA. The sample has around 2,100,000 clones, about 95% seen once. V lost 2 bases and J lost 4; bases outside the gene matches: 5. CDR1 is MGHRA, CDR2 YSYEKL, per germline. The CDR3 is 14 amino acids.

The J gene is TRBJ2-7, the V gene TRBV4-1; TRBD1 matches 7 bases. The material sequenced was naive CD8+ T cells sorted from blood. This TCR came from a man between 18 and 29 years old in good health. The CDR3 DNA is TGCGCCAGCAGCCAAAGGGACAGCTTGTACGAGCAGTACTTC. Translation: CASSQRDSLYEQYF.